A single sample gave rise to the 25 T cell receptor beta chains below, sequenced in a study of radiation and T cells in renal cell carcinoma (TCRdb year 2020). The library was built by means of the immunoSEQ multiplex PCR assay. TCRdb carries this immuneACCESS record with in-frame sequences only. Its versions omit some clonotypes, under half of them owing to an unresolved V gene in the studies checked, with the rest unexplained. The sample table records about 5,600 clones; around two thirds of these occur just once. The ten largest clones capture about 26% of the sample. The sample's time point label, decoded: tumor resected at nephrectomy. Per the publication, the treatment or condition label means: treatment-naive control, cytoreductive nephrectomy. The specimen was tumor tissue, collected from a patient whose treatment was nephrectomy without radiotherapy. The receptor source for this set is a human donor with renal cell carcinoma.

This chain links TRBV4-3 with TRBJ2-1; D not resolved. Germline lookup yields CDR1 LGHNA and CDR2 YSLEER. The CDR3 spans 14 residues. Trimming pared 0 bases from V and 3 bases from J, leaving 6 bases between. In nucleotides, the CDR3 is TGCGCCAGCAGCCAAGACCCCGACTACAATGAGCAGTTCTTC. Translation: CASSQDPDYNEQFF.

The chain joins TRBV18 to TRBJ2-3; D gene ambiguous. V lost 6 bases and J lost 0, with 4 bases in between. In germline, CDR1 is KGHSH, CDR2 LQKENI. The CDR3 length is 12 residues. In DNA, the CDR3 is TGTGCCAGCTCCCGGAGCACAGATACGCAGTATTTT. Its translation: CASSRSTDTQYF.

CDR3 sequence (DNA): TGTGCCAGCAGTTTGGCAGGGGCGCTTGGTGAAAAACTGTTTTTT. It translates to CASSLAGALGEKLFF. The rearrangement joins TRBV28 to TRBJ1-4, with D maybe TRBD1 (6 bases). Between the trimmed V and J ends, which lost 3 bases and 7 bases, there was a span of 15 bases. The CDR3 is 15 residues long. Germline V CDR1 and CDR2: MDHEN, SYDVKM.

This sequence joins TRBV4-3 and TRBJ2-2; 8 bases line up with TRBD1. Germline assignment: CDR1 LGHNA and CDR2 YSLEER. V shed 0 bases, J shed 8 bases, and the junction held 5 bases outside the gene matches. The CDR3 runs 15 residues. CDR3 coding DNA: TGCGCCAGCAGCCAAGATCAGGGGGCGCGGGGGGAGCTGTTTTTT. Amino acid sequence: CASSQDQGARGELFF.

This chain uses TRBV4-2 with TRBJ2-1, with TRBD2 matching 9 bases. The J segment lost 5 bases and the V segment lost 4 bases, leaving 15 bases of the junction unmatched. Germline V gene lookup returns CDR1 LGHNA and CDR2 YNFKEQ. The length of the CDR3 is 18 residues. CDR3 amino acids: CASSPRPVSGSRDNEQFF. DNA of the CDR3: TGTGCCAGCAGCCCCAGACCCGTTAGCGGGAGTCGAGACAATGAGCAGTTCTTC.

This chain uses TRBV5-8 with TRBJ1-5; possible D gene TRBD1, 6 bases. The ends were cut back, 4 bases at V and 5 bases at J, with 13 bases in the middle. Germline V CDR1 and CDR2: SGHTS, YDEGEE. The CDR3 has 14 amino acids. CDR3 residues: CASSINRVDQPQHF. CDR3 coding DNA: TGTGCCAGCAGCATTAACAGGGTGGATCAGCCCCAGCATTTT.

This chain joins TRBV27 and TRBJ2-1; TRBD2 matches 9 bases. The CDR3 is 21 amino acids. With 1 base clipped from V and 9 bases from J, the junction kept 25 bases outside the gene matches. Germline loops: CDR1 MNHEY, CDR2 SMNVEV (reference sequence). The DNA for the CDR3 is TGTGCCAGCAGTTTATTATCGACGAGGGGGGTAGCGGGAGTACCGCCCACTGAGCAGTTCTTC. Its translation: CASSLLSTRGVAGVPPTEQFF.

The rearrangement uses TRBV28 and TRBJ1-1; 7 bases map to TRBD1. Per germline, CDR1 MDHEN and CDR2 SYDVKM. With V trimmed by 4 bases and J by 1 base, 6 bases remained unmatched. The length of the CDR3 is 15 residues. The CDR3 DNA is TGTGCCAGCAGTTCCCCCGGGACAGAGAACACTGAAGCTTTCTTT. Translating gives CASSSPGTENTEAFF. The full variable domain, its missing parts supplied by reference TRBV28 and TRBJ1-1, is DVKVTQSSRYLVKRTGEKVFLECVQDMDHENMFWYRQDPGLGLRLIYFSYDVKMKEKGDIPEGYSVSREKKERFSLILESASTNQTSMYLCASSSPGTENTEAFFGQGTRLTVV.

The table lists this clone with a few counts. The chain joins TRBV30 to TRBJ1-3; D gene unclear. The CDR3 is made up of 11 amino acids. Germline V CDR1 and CDR2: GTSNPN, SVGIG (reference sequence). V was trimmed by 2 bases and J by 4 bases, leaving 3 bases between them. The DNA of the CDR3 is TGTGCCTGGAGTAAGGGAAACACCATATATTTT. Translation: CAWSKGNTIYF.

This clone was detected only a few times. The V and J genes are TRBV7-2 and TRBJ1-1; D is uncertain. The CDR3 totals 14 residues. Germline CDR1 and CDR2: SGHTA and FQGNSA. V gave up 5 bases and J gave up 0 bases, with 10 bases separating them. The CDR3 reads CASSTQLLNTEAFF. The CDR3 nucleotides are TGTGCCAGCAGCACGCAACTCCTGAACACTGAAGCTTTCTTT.

The chain has TRBV7-2 and TRBJ1-5; no definite D call. Germline CDR1 SGHTA, CDR2 FQGNSA. The CDR3 is made up of 12 amino acids. The V gene lost 5 bases and the J gene lost 7 bases, with 9 bases spanning the gap. The CDR3 sequence is CASSDFQQPQHF. CDR3 bases: TGTGCCAGCAGCGATTTCCAGCAGCCCCAGCATTTT.

This clone was found a few times. The CDR3 region is CASEAALHTEAFF. CDR3 sequence (DNA): TGTGCCTCCGAGGCGGCATTGCACACTGAAGCTTTCTTT. The gene calls are TRBV6-6 and TRBJ1-1; D gene unclear. Germline-derived CDR1 and CDR2 are MNHNY and SVGAGI (reference sequence). The CDR3 extends over 13 amino acids. V lost 11 bases and J lost 3, with 16 bases in between.

This clone was recorded a few times. V usage is TRBV30 and J usage is TRBJ2-3; D is unclear. Trimming pared 3 bases from V and 2 bases from J, leaving 9 bases between. CDR3 length: 13 residues. Germline CDR1 GTSNPN, CDR2 SVGIG (reference sequence). CDR3 coding DNA: TGTGCCTGGAGCGTCACAGTCACAGATACGCAGTATTTT. It specifies CAWSVTVTDTQYF.

V is TRBV4-3 and J is TRBJ1-3; D is uncertain. This CDR3 contains 15 residues. The germline V gene has CDR1 LGHNA and CDR2 YSLEER. Trimming removed 1 base from V and 2 bases from J, with 9 bases in between. The CDR3 region is CASSQATGPGNTIYF. The CDR3 coding sequence is TGCGCCAGCAGCCAAGCTACTGGGCCTGGAAACACCATATATTTT.

V gene TRBV5-4 combines with J gene TRBJ2-7; weak D call: TRBD1 (6 bases). The CDR3 spans 15 residues. V gave up 4 bases and J gave up 3 bases, with 17 bases separating them. Germline V gene sequence: CDR1 SGHNT, CDR2 YYREEE (reference sequence). The CDR3 DNA is TGTGCCAGCAGCCAAGAGCAGGGGAGCAACTACGAGCAGTACTTC. Translation: CASSQEQGSNYEQYF.

This clone was seen more than once but under ten times. This specimen includes other DNA sequences encoding the same CDR3. This chain joins TRBV11-2 and TRBJ1-2; D is possibly TRBD1 (6 bases). Between the trimmed V and J ends, which lost 5 bases and 3 bases, there was a span of 10 bases. Germline V lookup: CDR1 SGHAT, CDR2 FQNNGV. CDR3 length equals 13 residues. The CDR3 nucleotides read TGTGCCAGCAGCCCGGGACAAGACTATGGCTACACCTTC. Its protein product is CASSPGQDYGYTF.

The V call is TRBV19, the J call TRBJ2-7; D is tentatively TRBD1 or TRBD2 (6 bases each). The V gene's germline CDR1 is LNHDA and CDR2 SQIVND (reference sequence). The CDR3 runs to 14 residues. Trimming took off 5 bases at V and 9 bases at J, with 20 bases between the two ends. CDR3 DNA: TGTGCCAGTAGTGAGGGACTCCTAGGGGGAAGGCAGTACTTC. This gives the protein CASSEGLLGGRQYF. Full variable domain (rest looked up from reference TRBV19 and TRBJ2-7): DGGITQSPKYLFRKEGQNVTLSCEQNLNHDAMYWYRQDPGQGLRLIYYSQIVNDFQKGDIAEGYSVSREKKESFPLTVTSAQKNPTAFYLCASSEGLLGGRQYFGPGTRLTVT.

This chain uses TRBV25-1 with TRBJ1-1; tentative D call: TRBD1 (6 bases). This CDR3 has 15 residues. V was cut by 5 bases and J by 1 base, with 14 bases left in between. CDR1 and CDR2 (germline): MGHDK, SYGVNS. CDR3: CASSKRDRRNTEAFF. In DNA, the CDR3 is TGTGCCAGCAGTAAACGCGACAGGAGGAACACTGAAGCTTTCTTT.

The chain joins TRBV5-1 to TRBJ2-3; 8 bases align to TRBD1. From germline, CDR1 is SGHRS and CDR2 YFSETQ. J gave up 3 bases and V 4 bases, and 4 bases lay outside the gene matches. The CDR3 has 14 amino acids. The CDR3 region is CASSPGQGTDTQYF. The CDR3 DNA follows: TGCGCCAGCAGCCCCGGACAGGGTACAGATACGCAGTATTTT.

The genes are TRBV18 and TRBJ1-1; TRBD1 might be the D (6 bases). The germline V gene encodes CDR1 KGHSH and CDR2 LQKENI. CDR3 size: 15 residues. V was shortened by 0 bases and J by 1 base, with 9 bases between the two germline ends. Here the CDR3 reads CASSPPSGANTEAFF. As DNA, the CDR3 is TGTGCCAGCTCACCACCATCGGGGGCGAACACTGAAGCTTTCTTT.

The chain recombines TRBV19 with TRBJ1-2, with no clear D. The germline V gene has CDR1 LNHDA and CDR2 SQIVND (reference sequence). This CDR3 region has 14 residues. V lost 3 bases to trimming and J lost 2 bases, with 10 bases between them. CDR3 coding DNA: TGTGCCAGTAGTATGGGAGGTGTCAACTATGGCTACACCTTC. The encoded protein is CASSMGGVNYGYTF.

DNA for the CDR3: TGTGCCACCCACTTGGGGGGCGGGACAGGGGGCGACGGTCAGCCCCAGCATTTT. This encodes CATHLGGGTGGDGQPQHF. The genes are TRBV19 and TRBJ1-5, with 12 nucleotides matching TRBD1. V lost 10 bases, J lost 6 bases, and 19 bases stayed unmatched. This CDR3 comprises 18 residues. CDR1 and CDR2 from the germline V gene are LNHDA and SQIVND (reference sequence).

V usage is TRBV5-1 and J usage is TRBJ2-7, with TRBD2 identical over 9 bases. J lost 3 bases, V lost 0 bases, and 13 bases had no gene match. This CDR3 is built from 18 residues. CDR1 is SGHRS and CDR2 is YFSETQ in the germline V gene. As DNA, the CDR3 is TGCGCCAGCAGCTTGGGGGGGCTAGCGGGACCCACCTTCTACGAGCAGTACTTC. This gives the protein CASSLGGLAGPTFYEQYF.

This chain connects TRBV27 to TRBJ2-6, with D tentatively TRBD2 (6 bases). Germline V gene lookup returns CDR1 MNHEY and CDR2 SMNVEV (reference sequence). V was trimmed by 4 bases and J by 2 bases, leaving 18 bases between them. This CDR3 region has 18 residues. The CDR3 loop is CASSSRVGGRAGANVLTF. CDR3 DNA: TGTGCCAGCAGTTCCAGGGTGGGAGGACGGGCTGGGGCCAACGTCCTGACTTTC.

Written as DNA, the CDR3 is TGTGCCAGCAGCGAGGGACTAGCGGCTTACAATGAGCAGTTCTTC. Protein product: CASSEGLAAYNEQFF. The chain uses TRBV7-2 and TRBJ2-1; the match to TRBD2 covers 11 bases. V was clipped by 5 bases and J by 4 bases; unmatched bases: 4. The CDR3 is 15 amino acids. Germline loops: CDR1 SGHTA, CDR2 FQGNSA. Full variable domain (rest looked up from reference TRBV7-2 and TRBJ2-1): GAGVSQSPSNKVTEKGKDVELRCDPISGHTALYWYRQSLGQGLEFLIYFQGNSAPDKSGLPSDRFSAERTGGSVSTLTIQRTQQEDSAVYLCASSEGLAAYNEQFFGPGTRLTVL.